The TCR beta chain under discussion was sequenced for a study of sequential checkpoint blockade in melanoma. Turning to the study itself: First-line arms were nivolumab then ipilimumab, or the reverse, randomized 1:1. 91 pretreatment tumor DNA samples were TCRβ immunosequenced. Matched biopsies came pretreatment and at week 13 for twenty-two patients.

Documented treatment: randomized to nivolumab then ipilimumab (arm A) or the reverse (arm B). This CDR3 contains 14 residues. The V and J ends lost 1 base and 2 bases respectively, with 8 bases between them. Per germline, CDR1 LNHNV and CDR2 YYDKDF (reference sequence). For this clone: Its antigen is unidentified.

Clones were sequenced by immunoSEQ multiplex PCR, and TCRdb holds only the in-frame ones, with some missing. The sample has some 7,500 clones, about 25% seen once; the top ten hold approximately 5.6%. Study findings and constraints: Clinical benefit was about 30 times likelier when tumor T-cell fraction and clonality increased.

This specimen was tumor tissue (inferred from file names), taken from a patient given nivolumab and ipilimumab in sequence. This clonotype was sampled from a human donor with melanoma. The chain links TRBV15 to TRBJ2-5; no clear D gene. The CDR3, as DNA: TGTGCCACCAGCAGAGTCTCAAGTCAAGAGACCCAGTACTTC. It yields the protein CATSRVSSQETQYF.